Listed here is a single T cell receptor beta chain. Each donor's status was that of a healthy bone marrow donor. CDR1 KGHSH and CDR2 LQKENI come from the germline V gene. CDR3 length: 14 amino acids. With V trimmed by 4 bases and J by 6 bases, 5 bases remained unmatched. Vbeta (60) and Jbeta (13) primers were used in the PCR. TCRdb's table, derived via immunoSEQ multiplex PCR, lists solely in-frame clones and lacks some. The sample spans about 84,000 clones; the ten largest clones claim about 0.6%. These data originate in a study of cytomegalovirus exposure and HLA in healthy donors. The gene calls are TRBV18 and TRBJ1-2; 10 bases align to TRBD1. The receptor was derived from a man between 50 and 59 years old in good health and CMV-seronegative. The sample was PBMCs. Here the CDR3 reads CASSLAGTGDGYTF. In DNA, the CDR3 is TGTGCCAGCTCACTAGCCGGGACAGGGGATGGCTACACCTTC. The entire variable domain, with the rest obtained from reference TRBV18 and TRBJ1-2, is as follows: NAGVMQNPRHLVRRRGQEARLRCSPMKGHSHVYWYRQLPEEGLKFMVYLQKENIIDESGMPKERFSAEFPKEGPSILRIQQVVRGDSAAYFCASSLAGTGDGYTFGSGTRLTVV.